Listed here are 25 T cell receptor beta chains from one sample, sequenced in a study of cytomegalovirus exposure and HLA in healthy donors. PCR primers comprised 60 Vbeta and 13 Jbeta primers. The table came from immunoSEQ multiplex PCR; TCRdb's copy has only in-frame clones and leaves some out. Of more than 100,000 clones listed, roughly four fifths are singletons. The sequencing input was PBMCs. The receptors were sampled from a female donor in good health and CMV-seropositive.

The CDR3 nucleotides are TGTGCCAGCAGTTTTCGGAATCAGCCCCAGCATTTT. Translating gives CASSFRNQPQHF. J is TRBJ1-5 and V is TRBV28, with unresolved D. The germline V gene encodes CDR1 MDHEN and CDR2 SYDVKM. CDR3 length: 12 amino acids. Trimming shortened V by 3 bases and J by 4 bases, and 4 bases separated the two germline ends.

The chain employs TRBV6-1 and TRBJ1-1, with TRBD1 matching over 7 bases. Losses at the gene ends were 3 bases for V and 3 bases for J; bases not matched to a gene: 4. The CDR3 is made up of 14 amino acids. Germline V gene lookup returns CDR1 MNHNS and CDR2 SASEGT. CDR3 protein: CASSEGQRYTEAFF. The CDR3 nucleotides are TGTGCCAGCAGTGAGGGACAGCGATACACTGAAGCTTTCTTT.

This chain connects TRBV7-3 to TRBJ2-3, with a possible D match to TRBD2 (6 bases). The CDR3 has 15 residues. V was clipped by 5 bases and J by 2 bases, with 14 bases between them. Germline lookup yields CDR1 SGHTA and CDR2 FQGTGA. CDR3 loop: CASSRLGGDTDTQYF. The CDR3 nucleotides are TGTGCCAGCAGCCGATTGGGCGGGGACACAGATACGCAGTATTTT. Full variable domain (outside the CDR3, taken from reference TRBV7-3 and TRBJ2-3): GAGVSQTPSNKVTEKGKYVELRCDPISGHTALYWYRQSLGQGPEFLIYFQGTGAADDSGLPNDRFFAVRPEGSVSTLKIQRTERGDSAVYLCASSRLGGDTDTQYFGPGTRLTVL.

CDR3 nucleotides: TGTGCCAGCAGTTACTCGAAAGCGGATGGGACTGAAGCTTTCTTT. This codes for CASSYSKADGTEAFF. This chain links TRBV6-6 with TRBJ1-1; D remains unclear. Deletions cut 0 bases from V and 5 bases from J, with 13 bases between. The germline CDR1 and CDR2 sequences are MNHNY and SVGAGI (reference sequence). The CDR3 is 15 residues long.

CDR3 in DNA: TGTGCCAGCAGCCCGACGGGGTTGGCGGGCTACGAGCAGTACTTC. It encodes CASSPTGLAGYEQYF. V usage is TRBV9 and J usage is TRBJ2-7, with D possibly being TRBD2 (5 bases). Per the germline V gene, CDR1 is SGDLS and CDR2 is YYNGEE. Trimming removed 4 bases from V and 3 bases from J, with 17 bases in between. The CDR3 sequence is 15 residues long.

The J gene is TRBJ2-2, the V gene TRBV5-1, with 7 bases aligning to TRBD1. CDR1 and CDR2 from the germline V gene are SGHRS and YFSETQ. V shed 0 bases, J shed 3 bases, and the junction held 11 bases outside the gene matches. This CDR3 has 18 amino acids. The DNA for the CDR3 is TGCGCCAGCAGCTTGGCCAGGACAGGAAGAGGGGACACCGGGGAGCTGTTTTTT. It is translated as CASSLARTGRGDTGELFF.

The genes are TRBV6-5 and TRBJ1-5, with 7 bases aligning to TRBD1. V trimming: 6 bases; J trimming: 0 bases; junction bases outside the gene matches: 5. The CDR3 length is 15 residues. Germline V CDR1 and CDR2: MNHEY, SVGAGI. The CDR3: CASRRQGDSNQPQHF. The CDR3 DNA reads TGTGCCAGCAGGCGCCAGGGGGATAGCAATCAGCCCCAGCATTTT.

The V and J genes are TRBV27 and TRBJ1-4; D unresolved. Germline CDR1 reads MNHEY; CDR2 reads SMNVEV (reference sequence). The CDR3 has 14 amino acids. V dropped 4 bases and J dropped 8 bases, with 14 bases sitting between them. CDR3 loop: CASSSNWGGEKLFF. The CDR3 DNA follows: TGTGCCAGCAGTTCGAATTGGGGAGGGGAAAAACTGTTTTTT.

In its sample, this clone was seen once. V usage is TRBV14 and J usage is TRBJ1-6, with D unclear. Trimming removed 3 bases from V and 13 bases from J, with 13 bases in between. The CDR3 is made up of 13 amino acids. The V gene's germline CDR1 is SGHDN and CDR2 FVKESK. CDR3 sequence: CASSQTIAGPLHF. The CDR3 nucleotides are TGTGCCAGCAGCCAGACCATAGCGGGGCCCCTCCACTTT. Complete variable domain (other parts from reference TRBV14 and TRBJ1-6): EAGVTQFPSHSVIEKGQTVTLRCDPISGHDNLYWYRRVMGKEIKFLLHFVKESKQDESGMPNNRFLAERTGGTYSTLKVQPAELEDSGVYFCASSQTIAGPLHFGNGTRLTVT.

This clone occurred once. V is TRBV9 and J is TRBJ2-1; maybe TRBD2 (5 bases). The CDR3 loop spans 12 amino acids. V gave up 7 bases and J gave up 6 bases, with 11 bases separating them. Per the germline V gene, CDR1 is SGDLS and CDR2 is YYNGEE. In DNA form, the CDR3 reads TGTGCCAGCTCCGGGGAGTCCAATGAGCAGTTCTTC. Translating it yields CASSGESNEQFF.

This sequence joins TRBV16 and TRBJ2-1; 15 bases align to TRBD2. CDR1 and CDR2 from the germline V gene are KGHSY and FQNENV. CDR3 size: 15 residues. J was trimmed by 9 bases and V by 3 bases; bases with no gene match: 3. Written as DNA, the CDR3 is TGTGCCAGCAGCCACGGACTAGCGGGAGGGACTGAGCAGTTCTTC. Its translation is CASSHGLAGGTEQFF.

The chain combines TRBV11-3 with TRBJ2-1; 15 bases align to TRBD2. CDR1 and CDR2 from the germline V gene are SGHNT and YENEEA. The V segment lost 5 bases and the J segment 7 bases; nucleotides outside the gene matches: 6. There are 16 residues in the CDR3. In DNA form, the CDR3 reads TGTGCCAGCAGCAGATGGACTAGCGGGGGGGGTAATGAGCAGTTCTTC. This codes for CASSRWTSGGGNEQFF.

V usage is TRBV7-9 and J usage is TRBJ2-1, with unresolved D. Germline CDR1 SEHNR, CDR2 FQNEAQ (reference sequence). V was pared by 1 base and J by 5 bases, with 18 bases between. The CDR3 spans 17 residues. For the CDR3, the DNA is TGTGCCAGCAGCTTAGACCCCCCCGCCAGGTCAGACAATGAGCAGTTCTTC. This gives the protein CASSLDPPARSDNEQFF.

Only a few counts were recorded for this clone. The rearrangement uses TRBV6-5 and TRBJ2-5; a possible D gene is TRBD2 (5 bases). CDR1 and CDR2 (germline): MNHEY, SVGAGI. The CDR3 totals 14 residues. Trimming left V 2 bases short and J 0 bases short, with 7 bases between. This CDR3 reads CASSYPGNQETQYF. In DNA form, the CDR3 reads TGTGCCAGCAGTTACCCCGGGAACCAAGAGACCCAGTACTTC.

The rearrangement uses TRBV9 and TRBJ2-7; 7 nucleotides line up with TRBD2. V was pared by 4 bases and J by 7 bases, with 14 bases of the junction left unmatched. The CDR3 spans 15 residues. The germline V gene encodes CDR1 SGDLS and CDR2 YYNGEE. CDR3 sequence (DNA): TGTGCCAGCAGCTCTGATGGCGGGGGTATGTATGAGCAGTACTTC. It is translated as CASSSDGGGMYEQYF.

The sample holds one count of this clone. V and J are TRBV15 and TRBJ2-3; tentatively, D is TRBD2 (6 bases). The germline V gene has CDR1 LNHNV and CDR2 YYDKDF (reference sequence). This CDR3 has 14 amino acids. V was clipped by 3 bases and J by 0 bases, with 7 bases between them. As DNA, the CDR3 is TGTGCCACCAGCAGCCGGGGGAGCACAGATACGCAGTATTTT. It codes for CATSSRGSTDTQYF.

The chain employs TRBV14 and TRBJ2-1, with TRBD2 identical over 10 bases. The CDR3 has 14 residues. V gave up 4 bases and J gave up 10 bases; unmatched junction bases: 7. Germline CDR1 SGHDN, CDR2 FVKESK. The CDR3 loop reads CASSRLAGAIEQFF. The DNA for the CDR3 is TGTGCCAGCAGCCGGCTAGCGGGAGCCATCGAGCAGTTCTTC.

This rearrangement joins TRBV5-4 to TRBJ2-5, with D possibly matching TRBD2 (6 bases). This CDR3 is built from 14 residues. Trimming stripped 3 bases from V and 2 bases from J, with 11 bases between. Germline CDR1 reads SGHNT; CDR2 reads YYREEE (reference sequence). Here the CDR3 reads CASSSPGTQETQYF. CDR3 sequence (DNA): TGTGCCAGCAGCTCACCCGGGACTCAAGAGACCCAGTACTTC.

In its sample, this clone was seen once. The CDR3 loop reads CASSLGQSTEAFF. DNA for the CDR3: TGTGCCAGCAGCTTAGGACAGAGCACTGAAGCTTTCTTT. The V call is TRBV7-6, the J call TRBJ1-1; TRBD1 is a possible D gene (5 bases). This CDR3 has 13 residues. CDR1 and CDR2 from the germline V gene are SGHVS and FNYEAQ. The V end lost 1 base, the J end lost 4 bases, and 7 bases lay between the germline ends.

The chain uses TRBV11-2 and TRBJ2-7; 10 bases are a match to TRBD2. The CDR3 contains 13 residues. Trimming cost V 11 bases and J 3 bases; bases outside gene matches: 7. Germline assignment: CDR1 SGHAT and CDR2 FQNNGV. In DNA form, the CDR3 reads TGTGCCTCCGGAGGGACTAGCGACTACGAGCAGTACTTC. Encoded protein: CASGGTSDYEQYF.

This clone was seen more than once but under ten times. The chain couples TRBV6-6 to TRBJ2-7, with 11 bases lining up with TRBD1. From germline, CDR1 is MNHNY and CDR2 SVGAGI (reference sequence). This CDR3 is 14 amino acids long. The V gene end was trimmed by 5 bases and the J gene end by 4 bases; junction bases not matched to a gene: 4. The CDR3 here is CASSGQGAVYEQYF. As DNA, the CDR3 is TGTGCCAGCAGTGGACAGGGGGCTGTATACGAGCAGTACTTC.

This CDR3 reads CASSLEARFSGANVLTF. Written as DNA, the CDR3 is TGTGCCAGCAGTTTAGAAGCCCGGTTCTCTGGGGCCAACGTCCTGACTTTC. The rearrangement links TRBV27 to TRBJ2-6; D is undetermined. The CDR3 loop spans 17 amino acids. V shed 2 bases and J shed 0 bases, with 11 bases lying between them. In germline, CDR1 is MNHEY, CDR2 SMNVEV (reference sequence).

The chain is built from TRBV9 and TRBJ2-3, with 11 positions matching TRBD2. The CDR3 has 17 amino acids. Germline V gene data show CDR1 as SGDLS and CDR2 as YYNGEE. V shed 0 bases and J 2 bases; nucleotides not matched to a gene: 5. The CDR3 DNA reads as TGTGCCAGCAGCGTAGGTCTAGCGGGGGGAAACACAGATACGCAGTATTTT. This translates into CASSVGLAGGNTDTQYF.

The chain couples TRBV6-1 to TRBJ1-6; 8 bases fit TRBD1. Losses at the gene ends were 2 bases for V and 0 bases for J; bases not matched to a gene: 9. This CDR3 is built from 19 residues. Germline V gene data show CDR1 as MNHNS and CDR2 as SASEGT. As DNA, the CDR3 is TGTGCCAGCAGTGAAACAGGGGGGATCGGTAGCTCCTATAATTCACCCCTCCACTTT. Translated: CASSETGGIGSSYNSPLHF.

In this sample, this clone turned up a few times. The V call is TRBV6-4, the J call TRBJ2-3, with TRBD2 identical over 8 bases. V lost 5 bases, J lost 6 bases, and 7 bases stayed unmatched. Per germline, CDR1 MRHNA and CDR2 SNTAGT. The CDR3 extends over 14 amino acids. The CDR3 DNA reads TGTGCCAGCAGTTTAGCGGGGAATGGTGATACGCAGTATTTT. Protein: CASSLAGNGDTQYF.